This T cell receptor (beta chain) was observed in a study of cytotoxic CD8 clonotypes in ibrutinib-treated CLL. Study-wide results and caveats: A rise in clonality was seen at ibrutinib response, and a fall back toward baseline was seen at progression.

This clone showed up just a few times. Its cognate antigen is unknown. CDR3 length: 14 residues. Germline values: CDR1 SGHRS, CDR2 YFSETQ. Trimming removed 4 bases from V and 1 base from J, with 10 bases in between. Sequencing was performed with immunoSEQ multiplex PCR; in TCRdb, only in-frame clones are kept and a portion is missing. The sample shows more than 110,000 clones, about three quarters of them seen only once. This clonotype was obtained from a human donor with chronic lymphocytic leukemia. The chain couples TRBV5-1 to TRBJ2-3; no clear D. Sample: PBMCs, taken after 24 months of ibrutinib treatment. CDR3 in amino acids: CASSGGRRTDTQYF. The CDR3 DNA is TGCGCCAGCAGCGGTGGGCGTCGCACAGATACGCAGTATTTT.